The clone carrying this T cell receptor (beta chain) occurred many times. The sample belongs to a study of blood T cell repertoires in COVID-19. Overall study context: Donors in the United States, Italy and Spain gave samples during acute or convalescent COVID-19. T cells, B-cell-depleted T cells, or PBMCs provided the cDNA or gDNA that served as material.

Seattle participants joined during active infection and were tracked over time. This CDR3 spans 16 amino acids. Trimming left V 0 bases short and J 6 bases short, with 15 bases between. The germline CDR1 and CDR2 sequences are LGHNA and YSLEER. In the original workflow: The authors estimated nucleated cell counts from reference gene primer amplification. Method: immunoSEQ multiplex PCR; TCRdb's copy keeps in-frame clones and lacks some. The D gene and trimming were derived from the DNA, and the V and J assignments and clone size from that table. The data contain more than 60,000 clones, roughly 85% of them seen just once; the ten biggest clones take up about 40%.

The chain is built from TRBV4-3 and TRBJ1-5, with D perhaps matching TRBD1 (5 bases). The sequence came from a woman aged 55-75 years with COVID-19, enrolled during active disease. Sequenced material: peripheral blood. The CDR3: CASSQEALGGGQPQHF. The DNA for the CDR3 is TGCGCCAGCAGCCAAGAAGCATTGGGGGGGGGTCAGCCCCAGCATTTT.